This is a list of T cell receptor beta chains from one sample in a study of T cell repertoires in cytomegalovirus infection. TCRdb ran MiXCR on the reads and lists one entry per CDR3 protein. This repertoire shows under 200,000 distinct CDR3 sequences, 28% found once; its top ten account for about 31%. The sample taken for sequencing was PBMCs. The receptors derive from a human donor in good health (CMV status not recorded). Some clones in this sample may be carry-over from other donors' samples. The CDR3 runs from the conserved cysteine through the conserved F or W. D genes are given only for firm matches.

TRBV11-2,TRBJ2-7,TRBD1,CASSQGQAGEQYF
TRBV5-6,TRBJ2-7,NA,CASSSGAGSYEQYF
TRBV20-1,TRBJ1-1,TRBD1,CSAGDRPNTEAFF
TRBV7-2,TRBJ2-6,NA,CASSSPSSGGPGANVLTF
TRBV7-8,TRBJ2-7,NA,CASSLAAYEQYF
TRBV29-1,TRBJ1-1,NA,CSVGSNTEAFF
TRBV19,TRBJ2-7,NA,CASGDEQYF
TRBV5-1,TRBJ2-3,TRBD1,CASSPRTGDDTQYF
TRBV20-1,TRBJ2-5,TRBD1,CSARPPGQGETQYF
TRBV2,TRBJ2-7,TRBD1,CASGDGTGREQYF
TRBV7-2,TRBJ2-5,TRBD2,CASSLVVAGGPQTQYF
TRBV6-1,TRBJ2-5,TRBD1,CASTENRGLGETQYF
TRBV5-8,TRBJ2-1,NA,CASSATGEGLREQFF
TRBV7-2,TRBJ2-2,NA,CASSLVGYPGELFF
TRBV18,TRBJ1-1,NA,CASSPLRTEMNTEAFF
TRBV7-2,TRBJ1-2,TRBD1,CASSLDIRGTASGYTF
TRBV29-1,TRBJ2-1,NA,CSVGDPTNEQFF
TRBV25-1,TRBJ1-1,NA,CASRATGSDTEAFF
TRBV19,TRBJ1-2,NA,CASSIFAGYGYTF
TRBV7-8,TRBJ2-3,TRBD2,CASSLALTSGGADTQYF
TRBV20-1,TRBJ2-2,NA,CSARDKGNTGELFF
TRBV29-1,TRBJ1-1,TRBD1,CSMAGQGSTEAFF
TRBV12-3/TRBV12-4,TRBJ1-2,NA,CASSLLLGDPYTF
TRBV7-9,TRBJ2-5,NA,CASSPGEAGDETQYF
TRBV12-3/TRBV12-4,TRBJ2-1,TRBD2,CASSPERGGNEQFF
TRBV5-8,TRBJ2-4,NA,CASSLGLSGENIQYF
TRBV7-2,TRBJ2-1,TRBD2,CASSQRPGGLAVYNEQFF
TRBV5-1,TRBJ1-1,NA,CASSLLPGAWAEAFF
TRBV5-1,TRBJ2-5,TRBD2,CASSLVSGTKQETQYF
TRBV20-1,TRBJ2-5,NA,CSARDLTDSQETQYF
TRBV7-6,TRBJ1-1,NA,CASSLGSSEAFF
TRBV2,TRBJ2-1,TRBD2,CASSPLTSGPNNEQFF
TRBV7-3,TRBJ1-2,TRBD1,CASSPTGQAYGYTF
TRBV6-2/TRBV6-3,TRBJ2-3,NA,CASSWRADTQYF
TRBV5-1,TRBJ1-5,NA,CASSFQGLKNQPQHF
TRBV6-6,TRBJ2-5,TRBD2,CASNRAGTQETQYF
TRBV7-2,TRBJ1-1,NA,CASSLRTSGNTEAFF
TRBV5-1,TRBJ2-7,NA,CASSLGAASFNEQYF
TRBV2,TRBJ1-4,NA,CASSAAGPSGEKLFF
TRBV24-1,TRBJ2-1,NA,CATSDAFEQFF
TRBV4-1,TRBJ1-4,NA,CASSQEGEKLFF
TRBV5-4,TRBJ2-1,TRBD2,CASTQAGGNNEQFF
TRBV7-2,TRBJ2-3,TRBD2,CASSWTSSEGDTQYF
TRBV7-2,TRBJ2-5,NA,CASSPAQGGGGETQYF
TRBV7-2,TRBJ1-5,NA,CASSLAQGGDGGQPQHF
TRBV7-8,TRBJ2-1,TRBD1,CASSSWGRDRSYNEQFF
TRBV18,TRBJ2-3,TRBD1,CASSSGQEPDTQYF
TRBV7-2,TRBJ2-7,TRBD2,CASSHAGGGYEQYF
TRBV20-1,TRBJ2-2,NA,CSARTDRNTGELFF
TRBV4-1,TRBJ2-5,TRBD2,CASSQDKTGGVETQYF
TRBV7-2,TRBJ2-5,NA,CASRLPGTGTQYF
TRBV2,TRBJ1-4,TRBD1,CASSETTGDNEKLFF
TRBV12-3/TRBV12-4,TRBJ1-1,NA,CASTRTEGTEAFF